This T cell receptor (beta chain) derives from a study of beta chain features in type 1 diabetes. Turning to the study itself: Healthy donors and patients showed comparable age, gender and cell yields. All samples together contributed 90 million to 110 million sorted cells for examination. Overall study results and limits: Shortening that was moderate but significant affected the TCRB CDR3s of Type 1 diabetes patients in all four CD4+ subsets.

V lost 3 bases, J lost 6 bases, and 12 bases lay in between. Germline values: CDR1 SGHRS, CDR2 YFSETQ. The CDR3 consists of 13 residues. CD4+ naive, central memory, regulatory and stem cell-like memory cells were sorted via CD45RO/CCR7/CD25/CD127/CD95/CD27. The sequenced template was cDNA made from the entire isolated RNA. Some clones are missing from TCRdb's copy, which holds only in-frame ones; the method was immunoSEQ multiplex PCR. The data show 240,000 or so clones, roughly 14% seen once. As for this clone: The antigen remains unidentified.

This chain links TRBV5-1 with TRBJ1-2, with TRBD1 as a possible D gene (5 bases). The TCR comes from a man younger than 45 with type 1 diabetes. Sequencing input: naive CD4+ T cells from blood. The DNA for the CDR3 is TGCGCCAGCAGCTCCCCTCAGGGTAATGGCTACACCTTC. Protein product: CASSSPQGNGYTF.